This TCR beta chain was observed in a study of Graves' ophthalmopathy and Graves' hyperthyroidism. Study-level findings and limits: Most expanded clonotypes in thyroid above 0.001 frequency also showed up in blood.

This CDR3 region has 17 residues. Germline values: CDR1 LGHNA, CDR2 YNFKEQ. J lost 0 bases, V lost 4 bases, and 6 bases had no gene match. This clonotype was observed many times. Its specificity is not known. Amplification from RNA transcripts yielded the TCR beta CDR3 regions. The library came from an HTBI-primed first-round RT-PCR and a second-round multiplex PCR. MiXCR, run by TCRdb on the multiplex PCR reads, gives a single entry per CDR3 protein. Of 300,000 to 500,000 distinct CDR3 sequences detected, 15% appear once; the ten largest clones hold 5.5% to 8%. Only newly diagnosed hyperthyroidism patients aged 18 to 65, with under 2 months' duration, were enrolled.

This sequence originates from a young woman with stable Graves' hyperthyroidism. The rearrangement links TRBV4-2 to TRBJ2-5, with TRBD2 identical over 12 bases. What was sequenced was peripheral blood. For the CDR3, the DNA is TGTGCCAGCAGCCCCGACCGACTAGCGGGGGACCAAGAGACCCAGTACTTC. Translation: CASSPDRLAGDQETQYF.